This TCR beta chain stems from a study of prognosis after radiotherapy for stage I lung cancer. Broader study findings: Differing TRBV and TRBJ gene usage was reportedly seen between patients with and without metastases.

Comments on this clonotype: The antigen is unknown.

Amplification of the TCR beta CDR3 (from genomic DNA) was done by two-round multiplex PCR. The first PCR round targeted every TRBV and TRBJ gene with specific primers. TCRdb reprocessed the multiplex PCR reads via MiXCR and lists one record per CDR3 protein. The sample shows over 10,000 distinct CDR3 sequences, 45% to 50% of them seen only once. CDR3 length: 16 residues. The V and J ends lost 5 bases and 3 bases respectively, with 19 bases between them. Germline values: CDR1 MDHEN, CDR2 SYDVKM. Source: PBMCs, taken before or after stereotactic body radiation therapy (not recorded which). The chain couples TRBV28 to TRBJ1-2; TRBD1 is a possible D gene (5 bases). This TCR came from a donor older than 45 with non-small cell lung cancer. As DNA, the CDR3 is TGTGCCAGCAGTCCGTACCCAGGGTACGCCGACTATGGCTACACCTTC. It yields the protein CASSPYPGYADYGYTF.